The TCR beta chain under discussion was sequenced for a study of blood T cell repertoires in COVID-19. Study-wide context: Samples taken during acute and convalescent COVID-19 were collected in the United States, Italy and Spain. PBMCs, B-cell-depleted T cells, or T cells provided the cDNA or gDNA that made up the material.

The ends were cut back, 2 bases at V and 1 base at J, with 12 bases in the middle. Germline values: CDR1 LGHDT, CDR2 YNNKEL (reference sequence). The CDR3 length is 15 residues. Original data processing: Quantification of nucleated cells was approximated via reference gene primer amplification. Using immunoSEQ multiplex PCR, the repertoire was profiled, and TCRdb retains in-frame clones only, with some absent. The V and J calls and clone size were taken over from that table, and D and trimming were inferred from the DNA. The sample has some 250,000 clones; about four fifths are singletons. V and J are TRBV3-1 (or the pseudogene TRBV3-2) and TRBJ2-7, with TRBD1 as a possible D gene (6 bases). The sample consisted of peripheral blood. The TCR originated in a woman between 18 and 29 years old with acute or convalescent COVID-19. The DNA for the CDR3 is TGTGCCAGCAGCCAAAAACAGGGCGGTTCCTACGAGCAGTACTTC. Amino acid sequence: CASSQKQGGSYEQYF.